A selection of T cell receptor beta chains follows, all from one sample in a study of T cell responses to AZD1222 COVID-19 vaccine. Only in-frame clones appear in the TCRdb table, and some are missing; sequencing was by immunoSEQ multiplex PCR. This sample carries roughly 150,000 clones, 90% of them seen once, and the ten largest clones take roughly 1.7%. The sequenced sample was peripheral blood, obtained 28 days after the second AZD1222 dose. The receptors come from an adult who received the AZD1222 COVID-19 vaccine. Both conserved end residues are part of each CDR3. Each record gives: V gene, D gene, clone size, J gene, CDR3 DNA, CDR3 protein. D genes are given only for firm matches. A clone size is listed for some rows: how often the clone was seen (once, few, many), or a class if it is expanded.

v_call: TRBV14; d_call: TRBD1; clone_size: -; j_call: TRBJ1-2; cdr3_nt: TGTGCCAGCAGTCACAGGGGGTCGATCCAAGGCTACACCTTC; cdr3_aa: CASSHRGSIQGYTF
v_call: TRBV6-2/TRBV6-3; d_call: -; clone_size: -; j_call: TRBJ1-2; cdr3_nt: TGTGCCAGCAGCGACAGGAACTATGGCTACACCTTC; cdr3_aa: CASSDRNYGYTF
v_call: TRBV30; d_call: -; clone_size: -; j_call: TRBJ1-4; cdr3_nt: TGTGCCTGGAGTGTAGGGCTGGGTTCTGGTGAAAAACTGTTTTTT; cdr3_aa: CAWSVGLGSGEKLFF
v_call: TRBV28; d_call: -; clone_size: -; j_call: TRBJ1-2; cdr3_nt: TGTGCCAGCAGTCCGGAGAGGATCGGCTACACCTTC; cdr3_aa: CASSPERIGYTF
v_call: TRBV7-2; d_call: -; clone_size: -; j_call: TRBJ2-2; cdr3_nt: TGTGCCAGCAGCCCTAGCAGTTTGAACACCGGGGAGCTGTTTTTT; cdr3_aa: CASSPSSLNTGELFF
v_call: TRBV6-5; d_call: -; clone_size: -; j_call: TRBJ1-5; cdr3_nt: TGTGCCAGCAGAAAACAGGGTTCGGGGCAGCCCCAGCATTTT; cdr3_aa: CASRKQGSGQPQHF
v_call: TRBV9; d_call: TRBD2; clone_size: -; j_call: TRBJ2-1; cdr3_nt: TGTGCCAGCAGCGTGGGCCCACTAGCGGGAGTAGACAATGAGCAGTTCTTC; cdr3_aa: CASSVGPLAGVDNEQFF
v_call: TRBV7-2; d_call: TRBD1; clone_size: -; j_call: TRBJ1-1; cdr3_nt: TGTGCCAGCAGCCTACAGGGGGGGATGAACACTGAAGCTTTCTTT; cdr3_aa: CASSLQGGMNTEAFF
v_call: TRBV5-1; d_call: TRBD2; clone_size: -; j_call: TRBJ2-1; cdr3_nt: TGCGCCAGCAGCCCGGGACACAGTAGCGGGGATGAGCAGTTCTTC; cdr3_aa: CASSPGHSSGDEQFF
v_call: TRBV24-1; d_call: TRBD1; clone_size: once; j_call: TRBJ1-1; cdr3_nt: TGTGCCACCATATCGGGACAGGGGGGAACTGAAGCTTTCTTT; cdr3_aa: CATISGQGGTEAFF
v_call: TRBV2; d_call: TRBD1; clone_size: -; j_call: TRBJ1-2; cdr3_nt: TGTGCCGGGGGACAGCTTAACTATGGCTACACCTTC; cdr3_aa: CAGGQLNYGYTF
v_call: TRBV5-1; d_call: -; clone_size: -; j_call: TRBJ1-5; cdr3_nt: TGCGCCAGCAGCGAACCAAGGGACAACCTCGGGCAGCCCCAGCATTTT; cdr3_aa: CASSEPRDNLGQPQHF
v_call: TRBV5-1; d_call: TRBD1; clone_size: -; j_call: TRBJ1-5; cdr3_nt: TGCGCCAGCAGCTCCGGGACAGGGAGCAATCAGCCCCAGCATTTT; cdr3_aa: CASSSGTGSNQPQHF
v_call: TRBV6-5; d_call: -; clone_size: once; j_call: TRBJ2-1; cdr3_nt: TGTGCCAGCACCCAAACCTCTCCCCCCTACAATGAGCAGTTCTTC; cdr3_aa: CASTQTSPPYNEQFF
v_call: TRBV30; d_call: TRBD1; clone_size: -; j_call: TRBJ1-2; cdr3_nt: TGTGCCTGGAGGGGACAGGGGATAGATGGCTACACCTTC; cdr3_aa: CAWRGQGIDGYTF
v_call: TRBV13; d_call: -; clone_size: -; j_call: TRBJ1-6; cdr3_nt: TGTGCCAGCAGCTTTCAAAATTCACCCCTCCACTTT; cdr3_aa: CASSFQNSPLHF
v_call: TRBV27; d_call: -; clone_size: -; j_call: TRBJ2-1; cdr3_nt: TGTGCCAGCAGTTTTAGGTTGGGAGGATACAATGAGCAGTTCTTC; cdr3_aa: CASSFRLGGYNEQFF
v_call: TRBV4-1; d_call: -; clone_size: -; j_call: TRBJ2-7; cdr3_nt: TGCGCCAGCAGTTACCGGGACTCCACCTACGAGCAGTACTTC; cdr3_aa: CASSYRDSTYEQYF
v_call: TRBV5-4; d_call: -; clone_size: -; j_call: TRBJ2-7; cdr3_nt: TGTGCCAGCAGCTCCTCCTACGAGCAGTACTTC; cdr3_aa: CASSSSYEQYF
v_call: TRBV7-6; d_call: -; clone_size: -; j_call: TRBJ1-6; cdr3_nt: TGTGCCAGCAGCTTCCCAGGCTCACCCCTCCACTTT; cdr3_aa: CASSFPGSPLHF
v_call: TRBV28; d_call: -; clone_size: -; j_call: TRBJ1-2; cdr3_nt: TGTGCCAGCAGTTCCACCTATGGCTACACCTTC; cdr3_aa: CASSSTYGYTF
v_call: TRBV10-1; d_call: TRBD1; clone_size: once; j_call: TRBJ2-5; cdr3_nt: TGCGCCAGCAGTGTGGGACAGTGGGAGACCCAGTACTTC; cdr3_aa: CASSVGQWETQYF
v_call: TRBV30; d_call: TRBD2; clone_size: -; j_call: TRBJ2-7; cdr3_nt: TGTGCCTGGAGTAGTAGCGGGAGTCCTTTTTACGAGCAGTACTTC; cdr3_aa: CAWSSSGSPFYEQYF
v_call: TRBV30; d_call: TRBD2; clone_size: -; j_call: TRBJ2-5; cdr3_nt: TGTGCCTGGAGTCTAGCGGGGGTCCAAGAGACCCAGTACTTC; cdr3_aa: CAWSLAGVQETQYF
v_call: TRBV6-5; d_call: -; clone_size: -; j_call: TRBJ2-3; cdr3_nt: TGTGCCAGCAGTTACTCTAGGCTGAGTAGAAATACGCAGTATTTT; cdr3_aa: CASSYSRLSRNTQYF
v_call: TRBV30; d_call: -; clone_size: -; j_call: TRBJ1-4; cdr3_nt: TGTGCCTGGAGTGTAGGGGGGATAGAAAAACTGTTTTTT; cdr3_aa: CAWSVGGIEKLFF
v_call: TRBV11-2; d_call: TRBD1; clone_size: -; j_call: TRBJ1-1; cdr3_nt: TGTGCCAGCAGCGGCGGGACAGGGGTCACTGAAGCTTTCTTT; cdr3_aa: CASSGGTGVTEAFF